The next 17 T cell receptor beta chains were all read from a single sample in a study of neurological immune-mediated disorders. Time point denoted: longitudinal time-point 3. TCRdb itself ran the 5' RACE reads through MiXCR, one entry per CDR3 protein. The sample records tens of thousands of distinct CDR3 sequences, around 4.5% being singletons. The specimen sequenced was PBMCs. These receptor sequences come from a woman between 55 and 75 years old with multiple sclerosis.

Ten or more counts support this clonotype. The CDR3 nucleotides are TGTGCCAGCAGCCAAGATTTCGGAGGCACAGATACGCAGTATTTT. Its translation is CASSQDFGGTDTQYF. This chain uses TRBV14 with TRBJ2-3; no firm D call. CDR1 and CDR2 from the germline V gene are SGHDN and FVKESK. Deletions cut 0 bases from V and 1 base from J, with 8 bases between. The CDR3 loop spans 15 amino acids.

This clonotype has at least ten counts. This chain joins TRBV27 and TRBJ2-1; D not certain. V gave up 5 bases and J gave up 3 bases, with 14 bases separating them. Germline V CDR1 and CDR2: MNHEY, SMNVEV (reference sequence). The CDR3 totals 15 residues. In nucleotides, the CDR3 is TGTGCCAGCAGTCCCCTCCAGCCCGGCTACAATGAGCAGTTCTTC. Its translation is CASSPLQPGYNEQFF.

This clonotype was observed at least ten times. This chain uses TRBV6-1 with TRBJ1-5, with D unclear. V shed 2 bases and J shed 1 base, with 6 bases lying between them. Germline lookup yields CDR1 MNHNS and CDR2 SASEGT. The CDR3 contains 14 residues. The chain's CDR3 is CASSEWASNQPQHF. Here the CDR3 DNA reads TGTGCCAGCAGTGAATGGGCCAGCAATCAGCCCCAGCATTTT.

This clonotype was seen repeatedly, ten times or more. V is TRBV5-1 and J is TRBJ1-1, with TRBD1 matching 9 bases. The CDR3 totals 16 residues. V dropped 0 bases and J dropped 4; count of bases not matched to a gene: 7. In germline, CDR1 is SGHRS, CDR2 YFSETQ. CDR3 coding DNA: TGCGCCAGCAGCTTGGGCCCACAGGGGGCTGGCACTGAAGCTTTCTTT. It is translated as CASSLGPQGAGTEAFF. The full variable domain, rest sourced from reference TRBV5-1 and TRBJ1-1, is KAGVTQTPRYLIKTRGQQVTLSCSPISGHRSVSWYQQTPGQGLQFLFEYFSETQRNKGNFPGRFSGRQFSNSRSEMNVSTLELGDSALYLCASSLGPQGAGTEAFFGQGTRLTVV.

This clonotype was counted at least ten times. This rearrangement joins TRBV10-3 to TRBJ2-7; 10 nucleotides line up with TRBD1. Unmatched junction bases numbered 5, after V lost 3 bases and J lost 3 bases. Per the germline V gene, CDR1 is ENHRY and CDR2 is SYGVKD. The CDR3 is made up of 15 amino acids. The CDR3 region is CAISDRTGGFYEQYF. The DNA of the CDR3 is TGTGCCATCAGTGATAGGACAGGGGGATTCTACGAGCAGTACTTC.

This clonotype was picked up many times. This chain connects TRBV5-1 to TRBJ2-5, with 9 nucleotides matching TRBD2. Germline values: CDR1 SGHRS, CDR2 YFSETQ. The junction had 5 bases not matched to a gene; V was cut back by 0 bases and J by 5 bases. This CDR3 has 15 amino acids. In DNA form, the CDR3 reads TGCGCCAGCAGCTTGGGCGGGGGGGCGGAGGAGACCCAGTACTTC. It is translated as CASSLGGGAEETQYF.

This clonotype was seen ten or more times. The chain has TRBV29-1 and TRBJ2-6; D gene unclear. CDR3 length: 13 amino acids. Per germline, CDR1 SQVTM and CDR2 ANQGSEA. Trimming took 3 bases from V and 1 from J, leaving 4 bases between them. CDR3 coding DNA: TGCAGCGTTGATAGTTCTGGGGCCAACGTCCTGACTTTC. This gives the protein CSVDSSGANVLTF.

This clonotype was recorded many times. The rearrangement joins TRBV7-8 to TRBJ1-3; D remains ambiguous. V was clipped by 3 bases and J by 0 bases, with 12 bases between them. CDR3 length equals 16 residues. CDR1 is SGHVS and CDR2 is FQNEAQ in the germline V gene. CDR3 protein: CASSFSSSYSGNTIYF. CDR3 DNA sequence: TGTGCCAGCAGCTTTAGTAGCAGCTACTCTGGAAACACCATATATTTT.

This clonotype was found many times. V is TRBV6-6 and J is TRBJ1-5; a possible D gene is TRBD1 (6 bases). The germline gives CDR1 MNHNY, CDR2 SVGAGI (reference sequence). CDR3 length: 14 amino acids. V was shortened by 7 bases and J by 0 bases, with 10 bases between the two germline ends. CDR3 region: CASNLDSSNQPQHF. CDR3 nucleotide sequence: TGTGCCAGCAACCTGGACAGTAGCAATCAGCCCCAGCATTTT.

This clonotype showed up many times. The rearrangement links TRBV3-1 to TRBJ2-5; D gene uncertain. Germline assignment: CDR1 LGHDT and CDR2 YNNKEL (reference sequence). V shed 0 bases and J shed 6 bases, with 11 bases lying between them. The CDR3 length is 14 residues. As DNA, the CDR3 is TGTGCCAGCAGCCAAGACCCCCTGTATCAGACCCAGTACTTC. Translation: CASSQDPLYQTQYF.

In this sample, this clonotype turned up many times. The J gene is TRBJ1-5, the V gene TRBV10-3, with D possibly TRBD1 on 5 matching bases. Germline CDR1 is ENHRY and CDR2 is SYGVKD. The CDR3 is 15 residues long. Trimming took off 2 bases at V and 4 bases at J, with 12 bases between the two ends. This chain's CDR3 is CAISEEGHLNQPQHF. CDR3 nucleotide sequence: TGTGCCATCAGTGAGGAGGGGCACCTAAATCAGCCCCAGCATTTT.

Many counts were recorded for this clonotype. Written as DNA, the CDR3 is TGCGCCAGCAGCTCATCCGGGACAGGGGCGGCGGATGGAAACACCATATATTTT. It specifies CASSSSGTGAADGNTIYF. The V and J genes are TRBV5-1 and TRBJ1-3, with 10 bases aligning to TRBD1. Germline-derived CDR1 and CDR2 are SGHRS and YFSETQ. This CDR3 region has 18 residues. V was pared by 3 bases and J by 3 bases, with 12 bases of the junction left unmatched. Full variable domain (missing parts from reference TRBV5-1 and TRBJ1-3): KAGVTQTPRYLIKTRGQQVTLSCSPISGHRSVSWYQQTPGQGLQFLFEYFSETQRNKGNFPGRFSGRQFSNSRSEMNVSTLELGDSALYLCASSSSGTGAADGNTIYFGEGSWLTVV.

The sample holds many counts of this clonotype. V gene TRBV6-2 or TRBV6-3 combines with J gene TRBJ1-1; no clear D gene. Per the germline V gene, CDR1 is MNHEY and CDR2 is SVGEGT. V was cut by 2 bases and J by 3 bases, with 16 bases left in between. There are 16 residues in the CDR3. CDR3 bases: TGTGCCAGCAGTTACGAGGTTGGAGGAACTTACACTGAAGCTTTCTTT. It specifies CASSYEVGGTYTEAFF.

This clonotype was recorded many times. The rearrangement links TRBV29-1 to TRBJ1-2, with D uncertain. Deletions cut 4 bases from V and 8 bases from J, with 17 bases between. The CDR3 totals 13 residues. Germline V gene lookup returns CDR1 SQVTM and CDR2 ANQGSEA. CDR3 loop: CSVAAGSLWGYTF. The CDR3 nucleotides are TGCAGCGTTGCCGCCGGCAGCCTCTGGGGCTACACCTTC.

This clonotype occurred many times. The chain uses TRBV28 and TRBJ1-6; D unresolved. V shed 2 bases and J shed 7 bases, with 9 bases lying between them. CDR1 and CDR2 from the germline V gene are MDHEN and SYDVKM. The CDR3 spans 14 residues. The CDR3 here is CASSLQRRNSPLHF. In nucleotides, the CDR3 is TGTGCCAGCAGTTTACAGAGGAGGAATTCACCCCTCCACTTT. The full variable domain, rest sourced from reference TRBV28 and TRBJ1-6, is DVKVTQSSRYLVKRTGEKVFLECVQDMDHENMFWYRQDPGLGLRLIYFSYDVKMKEKGDIPEGYSVSREKKERFSLILESASTNQTSMYLCASSLQRRNSPLHFGNGTRLTVT.

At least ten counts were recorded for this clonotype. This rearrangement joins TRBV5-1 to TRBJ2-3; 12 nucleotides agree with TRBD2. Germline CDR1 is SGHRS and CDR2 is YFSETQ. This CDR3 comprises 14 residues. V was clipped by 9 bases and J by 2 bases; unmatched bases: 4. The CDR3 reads CATRTSGNTDTQYF. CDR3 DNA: TGCGCCACCCGGACTAGCGGGAACACAGATACGCAGTATTTT.

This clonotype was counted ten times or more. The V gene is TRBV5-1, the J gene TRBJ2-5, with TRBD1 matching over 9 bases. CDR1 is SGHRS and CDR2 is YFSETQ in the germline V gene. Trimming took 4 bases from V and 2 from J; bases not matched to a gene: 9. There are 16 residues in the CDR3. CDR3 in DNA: TGCGCCAGCAGCACAACCGGGACAGGGCCTCAAGAGACCCAGTACTTC. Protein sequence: CASSTTGTGPQETQYF.